The next 24 T cell receptor beta chains were all read from a single sample in a study of OX40 agonist ivuxolimab in advanced cancers. Profiled with immunoSEQ multiplex PCR; TCRdb holds only in-frame clones, not every one. The table has approximately 44,000 clones, more than 65% seen once; the top ten hold roughly 2.6%. The source was CD4+ or CD8+ T cells sorted from blood, collected in a trial of the OX40 agonist ivuxolimab. These receptors came from an adult with an advanced solid tumor such as melanoma, head and neck, liver or kidney cancer.

This clone occurred once. V is TRBV4-2 and J is TRBJ2-5; D tentatively fits TRBD1 or TRBD2 (5 bases each). V lost 4 bases and J lost 2, with 11 bases in between. The CDR3 loop spans 14 amino acids. Germline CDR1 LGHNA, CDR2 YNFKEQ. CDR3 residues: CASSPGTQQETQYF. The CDR3 DNA follows: TGTGCCAGCAGCCCCGGGACCCAACAAGAGACCCAGTACTTC.

The chain combines TRBV30 with TRBJ1-6, with 8 bases aligning to TRBD1. V lost 1 base and J lost 10; bases outside the gene matches: 6. This CDR3 has 14 amino acids. Germline lookup yields CDR1 GTSNPN and CDR2 SVGIG (reference sequence). The CDR3 here is CAWSGGTGMSPLHF. As DNA, the CDR3 is TGTGCCTGGAGTGGGGGGACAGGCATGTCACCCCTCCACTTT. Looking up the rest from reference TRBV30 and TRBJ1-6 gives the full variable domain: SQTIHQWPATLVQPVGSPLSLECTVEGTSNPNLYWYRQAAGRGLQLLFYSVGIGQISSEVPQNLSASRPQDRQFILSSKKLLLSDSGFYLCAWSGGTGMSPLHFGNGTRLTVT.

The rearrangement links TRBV7-2 to TRBJ2-3, with 8 bases lining up with TRBD2. V trimming: 4 bases; J trimming: 4 bases; junction bases outside the gene matches: 13. This CDR3 spans 17 amino acids. The germline gives CDR1 SGHTA, CDR2 FQGNSA. The CDR3 spells CASSSHTSGILPDTQYF. CDR3 bases: TGTGCCAGCAGCTCGCATACTAGCGGCATCTTACCAGATACGCAGTATTTT.

The chain recombines TRBV7-9 with TRBJ2-1; 9 nucleotides line up with TRBD2. Germline V gene lookup returns CDR1 SEHNR and CDR2 FQNEAQ (reference sequence). The CDR3 has 18 amino acids. The J segment lost 0 bases and the V segment lost 1 base, leaving 7 bases of the junction unmatched. Here the CDR3 reads CASSLVSGSEHSYNEQFF. DNA of the CDR3: TGTGCCAGCAGCTTAGTTAGCGGGAGCGAACACTCCTACAATGAGCAGTTCTTC.

The chain carries TRBV19 and TRBJ1-5, with no clear D. Germline V gene sequence: CDR1 LNHDA, CDR2 SQIVND (reference sequence). The CDR3 sequence is 15 residues long. Trimming removed 3 bases at V and 0 bases at J, with 9 bases between. The chain's CDR3 is CASSIAGTSNQPQHF. The CDR3 bases are TGTGCCAGTAGTATTGCAGGAACTAGCAATCAGCCCCAGCATTTT.

The CDR3 here is CASSGTGEGNQPQHF. Written as DNA, the CDR3 is TGTGCCAGCAGTGGGACAGGGGAAGGCAATCAGCCCCAGCATTTT. The chain combines TRBV6-5 with TRBJ1-5, with 10 positions matching TRBD1. Trimming removed 5 bases from V and 2 bases from J; junction bases left unmatched: 3. Germline CDR1 and CDR2: MNHEY and SVGAGI. The CDR3 length is 15 residues.

The V and J genes are TRBV7-2 and TRBJ1-5; the match to TRBD1 covers 7 bases. This CDR3 is built from 13 residues. Germline V lookup: CDR1 SGHTA, CDR2 FQGNSA. J was trimmed by 6 bases and V by 5 bases; bases with no gene match: 4. The CDR3 region is CASSTQGGQPQHF. For the CDR3, the DNA is TGTGCCAGCAGCACGCAGGGGGGTCAGCCCCAGCATTTT.

This rearrangement joins TRBV9 to TRBJ2-2; unclear D gene. Germline CDR1 SGDLS, CDR2 YYNGEE. The CDR3 covers 13 residues. Trimming cost V 1 base and J 6 bases, with 7 bases left between them. The CDR3 is CASSVQQAGELFF. In DNA, the CDR3 is TGTGCCAGCAGCGTACAGCAGGCCGGGGAGCTGTTTTTT.

The chain carries TRBV18 and TRBJ2-3, with D possibly TRBD2 on 6 matching bases. V shed 3 bases and J shed 2 bases, with 12 bases lying between them. Germline assignment: CDR1 KGHSH and CDR2 LQKENI. The CDR3 consists of 15 residues. The CDR3 DNA reads as TGTGCCAGCTCACCTCTTAGCGGATACACAGATACGCAGTATTTT. It translates to CASSPLSGYTDTQYF.

The chain combines TRBV7-9 with TRBJ2-7; TRBD1 matches at 8 bases. In germline, CDR1 is SEHNR, CDR2 FQNEAQ (reference sequence). Losses at the gene ends were 5 bases for V and 6 bases for J; bases not matched to a gene: 12. The CDR3 contains 15 residues. The CDR3: CASSDVAGGYFEQYF. The CDR3 nucleotides read TGTGCCAGCAGCGACGTGGCAGGGGGCTACTTCGAGCAGTACTTC. The full variable domain, rest sourced from reference TRBV7-9 and TRBJ2-7, is DTGVSQNPRHKITKRGQNVTFRCDPISEHNRLYWYRQTLGQGPEFLTYFQNEAQLEKSRLLSDRFSAERPKGSFSTLEIQRTEQGDSAMYLCASSDVAGGYFEQYFGPGTRLTVT.

The chain employs TRBV11-2 and TRBJ1-4; D is possibly TRBD1 (5 bases). Deletions cut 5 bases from V and 7 bases from J, with 14 bases between. Germline V gene lookup returns CDR1 SGHAT and CDR2 FQNNGV. This CDR3 comprises 14 residues. The DNA for the CDR3 is TGTGCCAGCAGCGATCGACAGTTTCCTGAAAAACTGTTTTTT. As protein: CASSDRQFPEKLFF. Full variable domain (remainder filled in from reference TRBV11-2 and TRBJ1-4): EAGVAQSPRYKIIEKRQSVAFWCNPISGHATLYWYQQILGQGPKLLIQFQNNGVVDDSQLPKDRFSAERLKGVDSTLKIQPAKLEDSAVYLCASSDRQFPEKLFFGSGTQLSVL.

This clone was detected only once. This sequence joins TRBV10-3 and TRBJ2-5; D is ambiguous. The DNA end is more similar to TRBJ2-7, so the J call may be wrong. The CDR3 contains 14 residues. CDR1 and CDR2 (germline): ENHRY, SYGVKD. CDR3 DNA sequence: TGTGCCATCAGTGAGTCGATAGGCGCCTACGAGCAGTACTTC. It is translated as CAISESIGAYEQYF.

This chain uses TRBV18 with TRBJ2-5; 8 bases are a match to TRBD2. The end of the DNA fits TRBJ2-7 better, so the J call may be wrong. From germline, CDR1 is KGHSH and CDR2 LQKENI. The CDR3 covers 13 residues. In nucleotides, the CDR3 is TGTGCCAGCTCGGGACTAGTGGGCTACGAGCAGTACTTC. This sequence encodes CASSGLVGYEQYF.

The rearrangement joins TRBV5-1 to TRBJ2-5; the match to TRBD2 covers 9 bases. Germline loops: CDR1 SGHRS, CDR2 YFSETQ. The CDR3 is 15 amino acids. Losses at the gene ends were 4 bases for V and 5 bases for J; bases not matched to a gene: 9. The chain's CDR3 is CASSGGGALRETQYF. Here the CDR3 DNA reads TGCGCCAGCAGCGGCGGGGGGGCCCTCCGGGAGACCCAGTACTTC.

The V gene is TRBV5-7, the J gene TRBJ1-4; D is undetermined. TRBV5-7 is reported as an ORF; its role is uncertain. V was cut by 3 bases and J by 2 bases, with 5 bases left in between. The CDR3 has 13 residues. The CDR3 DNA sequence: TGTGCCAGCAGCTGGAGTACTAATGAAAAACTGTTTTTT. Its translation is CASSWSTNEKLFF.

The rearrangement links TRBV4-3 to TRBJ2-1; TRBD1 is a possible D gene (6 bases). The CDR3 extends over 17 amino acids. Germline V CDR1 and CDR2: LGHNA, YSLEER. The ends were cut back, 0 bases at V and 0 bases at J, with 12 bases in the middle. The CDR3 here is CASSQDQGLSSYNEQFF. CDR3 DNA sequence: TGCGCCAGCAGCCAAGATCAGGGGCTGAGCTCCTACAATGAGCAGTTCTTC.

The chain is built from TRBV25-1 and TRBJ2-5; 7 bases agree with TRBD1. The junction had 6 bases not matched to a gene; V was cut back by 5 bases and J by 0 bases. Germline CDR1 and CDR2: MGHDK and SYGVNS. This CDR3 contains 15 residues. The CDR3 region is CASSPGQTYQETQYF. The CDR3 region has the DNA TGTGCCAGCAGTCCGGGACAGACGTACCAAGAGACCCAGTACTTC.

The chain links TRBV6-4 to TRBJ1-1; perhaps TRBD1 as D (5 bases). Per the germline V gene, CDR1 is MRHNA and CDR2 is SNTAGT. The germline V and J ends were trimmed by 1 base and 0 bases, with 12 bases remaining between them. This CDR3 is built from 16 residues. CDR3 DNA sequence: TGTGCCAGCAGTGACTGGGGGGAGCACATGAACACTGAAGCTTTCTTT. It codes for CASSDWGEHMNTEAFF.

This clone is labeled as medium-sized. This chain links TRBV6-5 with TRBJ2-7; TRBD2 matches at 8 bases. From germline, CDR1 is MNHEY and CDR2 SVGAGI. V shed 6 bases, J shed 0 bases, and the junction held 4 bases outside the gene matches. CDR3 length: 14 residues. As DNA, the CDR3 is TGTGCCAGCAGCCTGCGGGGGGCCTCCTACGAGCAGTACTTC. Its translation is CASSLRGASYEQYF.

The CDR3 here is CASGFPNQPQHF. The CDR3 region has the DNA TGTGCTAGTGGTTTTCCCAATCAGCCCCAGCATTTT. The chain combines TRBV12-5 with TRBJ1-5; D remains ambiguous. V lost 3 bases and J 3 bases, leaving 3 bases between the germline ends. This CDR3 region has 12 residues. Per germline, CDR1 LGHNT and CDR2 FRNRAP.

The chain uses TRBV30 and TRBJ2-5, with D perhaps being TRBD1 or TRBD2 (5 bases each). The germline V gene encodes CDR1 GTSNPN and CDR2 SVGIG (reference sequence). This CDR3 region has 15 residues. V was shortened by 3 bases and J by 4 bases, with 18 bases between the two germline ends. CDR3 in DNA: TGTGCCTGGAGCTCCTCCGGGACCCGGGGAGAGACCCAGTACTTC. Protein product: CAWSSSGTRGETQYF.

The rearrangement uses TRBV28 and TRBJ2-2, with D possibly matching TRBD2 (5 bases). The CDR3 is 16 residues long. From germline, CDR1 is MDHEN and CDR2 SYDVKM. Trimming stripped 1 base from V and 4 bases from J, with 13 bases between. The CDR3 is CASSLSILGGTGELFF. The CDR3 nucleotides are TGTGCCAGCAGTTTATCGATCCTAGGAGGCACCGGGGAGCTGTTTTTT.

The rearrangement links TRBV28 to TRBJ1-1, with D uncertain. Trimming stripped 3 bases from V and 1 base from J, with 9 bases between. Germline assignment: CDR1 MDHEN and CDR2 SYDVKM. CDR3 size: 14 residues. This chain's CDR3 is CASSFLKGNTEAFF. The CDR3 coding sequence is TGTGCCAGCAGTTTTCTCAAGGGGAACACTGAAGCTTTCTTT.

The chain recombines TRBV11-1 with TRBJ1-2; D is ambiguous. Germline V gene lookup returns CDR1 SGHAT and CDR2 FQDESV (reference sequence). With 5 bases removed from V and 6 bases from J, the gap between germline ends came to 13 bases. This CDR3 is 13 amino acids long. DNA of the CDR3: TGTGCCAGCAGCCCCTCGCCGGATAATGGCTACACCTTC. Amino acids: CASSPSPDNGYTF.